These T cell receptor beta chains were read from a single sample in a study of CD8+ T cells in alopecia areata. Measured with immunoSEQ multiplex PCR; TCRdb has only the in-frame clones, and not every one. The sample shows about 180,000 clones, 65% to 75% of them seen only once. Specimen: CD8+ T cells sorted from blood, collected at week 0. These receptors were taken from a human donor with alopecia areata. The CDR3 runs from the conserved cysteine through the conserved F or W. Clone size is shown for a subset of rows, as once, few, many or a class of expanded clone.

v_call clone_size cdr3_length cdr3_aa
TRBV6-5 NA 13 CASSYSGYTEAFF
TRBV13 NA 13 CASRTFSTDTQYF
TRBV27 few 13 CASRSGGQETQYF
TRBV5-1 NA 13 CASSLSSSYEQYF
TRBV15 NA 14 CATSRNRVGDEQYF
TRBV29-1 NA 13 CSATDRSAGGYTF
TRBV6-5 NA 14 CASSYTGGSYEQYF
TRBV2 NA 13 CATKRTTNQPQHF
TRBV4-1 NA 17 CASSHGPRLRVNSPLHF
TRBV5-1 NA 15 CASSPRTGANYGYTF
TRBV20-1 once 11 CSVRGGTEAFF
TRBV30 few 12 CAWSLFLNEQFF
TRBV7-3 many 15 CASSLSGGFGNTIYF
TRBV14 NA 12 CASSLAPDTQYF
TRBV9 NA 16 CASSSGQTSYNSPLHF
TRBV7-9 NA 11 CASSLDGEAFF
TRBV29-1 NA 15 CSVVDPRQSSYEQCF
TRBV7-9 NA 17 CASSAPLQGPATDTQYF
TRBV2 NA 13 CASSERGTYEQYF
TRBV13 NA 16 CASSPARDSGANVLTF
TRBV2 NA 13 CASRPGTGYQQYF
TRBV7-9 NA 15 CASSYTGDPSTEAFF
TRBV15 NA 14 CATSRVRGGETQYF
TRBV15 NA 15 CATSRSTEGNSPLHF
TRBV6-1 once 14 CASSGLGATDTQYF
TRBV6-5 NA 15 CATLPGLTYNSPLHF
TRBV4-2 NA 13 CASSQDATGELFF
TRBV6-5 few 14 CASSLGQWIYEQYF
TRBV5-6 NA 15 CASSLGGSRNSPLHF
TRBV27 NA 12 CANLGGAEGYTF
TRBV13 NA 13 CASSLGRGQPQHF
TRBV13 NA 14 CASSLGQGNQPQHF
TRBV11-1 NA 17 CASSLVSRTGAIGEQYF
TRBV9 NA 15 CASRLPGDGNNEQFF
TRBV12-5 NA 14 CASGFPGTSTEAFF
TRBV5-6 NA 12 CASSSITGELFF
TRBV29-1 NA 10 CSGYRGGQFF
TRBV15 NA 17 CATSRDRLADVTDTQYF
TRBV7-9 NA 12 CASSPKIYEQYF
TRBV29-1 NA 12 CGVEVETYEQYF
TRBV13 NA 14 CASRERRVAYIQYF
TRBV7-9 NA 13 CASSIDRGPEAFF
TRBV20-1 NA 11 CSATYNTEAFF
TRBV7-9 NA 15 CASSLVRGRTDTQYF
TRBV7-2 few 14 CASSLGGGHQPQHF
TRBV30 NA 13 CAWDHQGPYGYTF
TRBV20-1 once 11 CSARDLGELFF
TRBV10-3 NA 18 CAISESKVSGQHATEAFF
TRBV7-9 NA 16 CASSHPPGQGDSPLHF
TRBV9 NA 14 CASSAGQAMDGYTF
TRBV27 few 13 CASSLSQNSPLHF
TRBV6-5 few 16 CASSYSTGAVTDTQYF
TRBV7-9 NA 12 CASSPTSYEQYF